The 15 T cell receptor beta chains below all came from one sample that was sequenced in a study of control samples from healthy donors and cancer patients (dated by TCRdb to 2019 to 2021). Library construction relied on the immunoSEQ multiplex PCR assay. TCRdb limited this immuneACCESS table to in-frame rearrangements with V and J called. A share of clones is missing; checked studies link under half to unresolved V genes, and the rest is unexplained. This sample holds roughly 120,000 clones; 70% to 90% were observed only once. The ten largest clones represent almost 40% of the sample. The material sequenced was blood. These receptors came from a man in his fifties or sixties in good health.

The CDR3 protein is CASSIRDRGTEQYF. The CDR3 nucleotides read TGTGCCAGTAGTATCCGGGACAGGGGGACCGAGCAGTACTTC. The rearrangement uses TRBV19 and TRBJ2-7, with TRBD1 identical over 11 bases. V shed 3 bases, J shed 6 bases, and the junction held 4 bases outside the gene matches. Germline-derived CDR1 and CDR2 are LNHDA and SQIVND (reference sequence). CDR3 size: 14 residues.

The J gene is TRBJ2-1, the V gene TRBV7-2; D is ambiguous. The V and J ends lost 6 bases and 0 bases respectively, with 15 bases between them. The CDR3 runs 16 residues. The germline V gene encodes CDR1 SGHTA and CDR2 FQGNSA. In DNA, the CDR3 is TGTGCCAGCAGTCCCGCCCAATTTAGCTCCTACAATGAGCAGTTCTTC. Its protein product is CASSPAQFSSYNEQFF.

The genes are TRBV5-1 and TRBJ2-7; D not certain. This CDR3 is 14 amino acids long. Germline V lookup: CDR1 SGHRS, CDR2 YFSETQ. The germline V and J ends were trimmed by 4 bases and 0 bases, with 11 bases remaining between them. CDR3 bases: TGCGCCAGCAGCCCCGTCTCGATCTCCTACGAGCAGTACTTC. Translating it yields CASSPVSISYEQYF.

CDR3 sequence: CASSIGLGGYEQYF. CDR3 DNA: TGTGCCAGTAGTATCGGCTTAGGGGGCTACGAGCAGTACTTC. V is TRBV19 and J is TRBJ2-7; tentatively, D is TRBD1 (6 bases). The V and J ends lost 3 bases and 3 bases respectively, with 12 bases between them. CDR3 length: 14 residues. Germline V gene lookup returns CDR1 LNHDA and CDR2 SQIVND (reference sequence). Variable domain in full (rest from reference TRBV19 and TRBJ2-7): DGGITQSPKYLFRKEGQNVTLSCEQNLNHDAMYWYRQDPGQGLRLIYYSQIVNDFQKGDIAEGYSVSREKKESFPLTVTSAQKNPTAFYLCASSIGLGGYEQYFGPGTRLTVT.

This clone was counted only a few times. The rearrangement joins TRBV18 to TRBJ1-3; 7 bases are shared with TRBD1. J gave up 0 bases and V 6 bases, and 8 bases lay outside the gene matches. The CDR3 runs to 16 residues. Germline loops: CDR1 KGHSH, CDR2 LQKENI. The CDR3 DNA is TGTGCCAGCTCCACAGGGGCAGGGACCTCTGGAAACACCATATATTTT. Encoded protein: CASSTGAGTSGNTIYF.

The rearrangement links TRBV27 to TRBJ2-7, with D perhaps given as TRBD1 or TRBD2 (5 bases each). The V gene's germline CDR1 is MNHEY and CDR2 SMNVEV (reference sequence). Trimming took 6 bases from V and 2 from J, leaving 14 bases between them. This CDR3 is 14 amino acids long. This chain's CDR3 is CASSPPGAPYEQYF. As DNA, the CDR3 is TGTGCCAGCAGCCCCCCCGGGGCCCCCTACGAGCAGTACTTC.

The chain combines TRBV2 with TRBJ2-5; D is undetermined. V was shortened by 6 bases and J by 2 bases, with 10 bases between the two germline ends. There are 13 residues in the CDR3. Germline lookup yields CDR1 SNHLY and CDR2 FYNNEI. The CDR3 DNA reads as TGTGCCAGCAGACTGGGAATTCAAGAGACCCAGTACTTC. Its protein is CASRLGIQETQYF.

The V gene is TRBV11-2, the J gene TRBJ2-1; 8 bases line up with TRBD2. The CDR3 runs to 15 residues. Germline V lookup: CDR1 SGHAT, CDR2 FQNNGV. The ends lost 5 bases at V and 4 bases at J; junction bases unmatched: 7. As DNA, the CDR3 is TGTGCCAGCAGCCAAAGCGGGGGTGAATACAATGAGCAGTTCTTC. Amino acids: CASSQSGGEYNEQFF. The full variable domain, its missing parts supplied by reference TRBV11-2 and TRBJ2-1, is EAGVAQSPRYKIIEKRQSVAFWCNPISGHATLYWYQQILGQGPKLLIQFQNNGVVDDSQLPKDRFSAERLKGVDSTLKIQPAKLEDSAVYLCASSQSGGEYNEQFFGPGTRLTVL.

This clone has a handful of counts. The chain recombines TRBV3-1 (or the pseudogene TRBV3-2) with TRBJ1-2; TRBD1 might be the D (6 bases). The CDR3 is made up of 15 amino acids. The germline V and J ends were trimmed by 0 bases and 5 bases, with 13 bases remaining between them. The germline V gene encodes CDR1 LGHDT and CDR2 YNNKEL (reference sequence). The CDR3 DNA reads TGTGCCAGCAGCCAAGATCAAGGGGGGAGGTATGGCTACACCTTC. This sequence encodes CASSQDQGGRYGYTF.

This rearrangement joins TRBV15 to TRBJ2-2; no clear D. Germline V gene sequence: CDR1 LNHNV, CDR2 YYDKDF (reference sequence). The ends were cut back, 4 bases at V and 2 bases at J, with 8 bases in the middle. This CDR3 region has 14 residues. The CDR3 bases are TGTGCCACCAGCACCCTTGGAAACACCGGGGAGCTGTTTTTT. Amino acid sequence: CATSTLGNTGELFF.

This chain uses TRBV14 with TRBJ2-3; D uncertain. Germline V gene sequence: CDR1 SGHDN, CDR2 FVKESK. V lost 1 base and J 5 bases, leaving 7 bases between the germline ends. The CDR3 sequence is 13 residues long. The CDR3 DNA sequence: TGTGCCAGCAGCCAAGGAAATAAAGATACGCAGTATTTT. It codes for CASSQGNKDTQYF.

This chain joins TRBV27 and TRBJ2-2; 7 bases match TRBD1. The CDR3 contains 15 residues. The germline V gene encodes CDR1 MNHEY and CDR2 SMNVEV (reference sequence). The V gene end was trimmed by 5 bases and the J gene end by 6 bases; junction bases not matched to a gene: 9. This CDR3 reads CASSDTLDRAGELFF. For the CDR3, the DNA is TGTGCCAGCAGTGATACTCTCGACAGGGCCGGGGAGCTGTTTTTT.

This clone was counted between two and nine times. This chain connects TRBV19 to TRBJ2-3; tentative D call: TRBD1 (6 bases). Germline V gives CDR1 LNHDA, CDR2 SQIVND (reference sequence). V lost 1 base and J 2 bases, leaving 10 bases between the germline ends. The CDR3 covers 15 residues. In DNA, the CDR3 is TGTGCCAGTAGTATAGGTCAGGGGACCACAGATACGCAGTATTTT. Translation: CASSIGQGTTDTQYF.

V gene TRBV2 combines with J gene TRBJ2-3; 11 bases map to TRBD2. V was clipped by 6 bases and J by 5 bases; unmatched bases: 7. This CDR3 has 15 amino acids. The V gene's germline CDR1 is SNHLY and CDR2 FYNNEI. The CDR3 region is CASRSGTSGLDTQYF. The CDR3 DNA reads TGTGCCAGCAGGTCCGGGACTAGCGGACTAGATACGCAGTATTTT. Together with reference TRBV2 and TRBJ2-3, the CDR3 gives the full variable domain: EPEVTQTPSHQVTQMGQEVILRCVPISNHLYFYWYRQILGQKVEFLVSFYNNEISEKSEIFDDQFSVERPDGSNFTLKIRSTKLEDSAMYFCASRSGTSGLDTQYFGPGTRLTVL.

CDR3 in DNA: TGTGCCAGCAGTTACTCAGGGACACCTACGACCGGGGAGCTGTTTTTT. Its translation is CASSYSGTPTTGELFF. This chain connects TRBV6-5 to TRBJ2-2, with TRBD1 as a possible D gene (6 bases). Looked up from germline, CDR1 is MNHEY and CDR2 is SVGAGI. V was cut by 0 bases and J by 5 bases, with 13 bases left in between. This CDR3 region has 16 residues.